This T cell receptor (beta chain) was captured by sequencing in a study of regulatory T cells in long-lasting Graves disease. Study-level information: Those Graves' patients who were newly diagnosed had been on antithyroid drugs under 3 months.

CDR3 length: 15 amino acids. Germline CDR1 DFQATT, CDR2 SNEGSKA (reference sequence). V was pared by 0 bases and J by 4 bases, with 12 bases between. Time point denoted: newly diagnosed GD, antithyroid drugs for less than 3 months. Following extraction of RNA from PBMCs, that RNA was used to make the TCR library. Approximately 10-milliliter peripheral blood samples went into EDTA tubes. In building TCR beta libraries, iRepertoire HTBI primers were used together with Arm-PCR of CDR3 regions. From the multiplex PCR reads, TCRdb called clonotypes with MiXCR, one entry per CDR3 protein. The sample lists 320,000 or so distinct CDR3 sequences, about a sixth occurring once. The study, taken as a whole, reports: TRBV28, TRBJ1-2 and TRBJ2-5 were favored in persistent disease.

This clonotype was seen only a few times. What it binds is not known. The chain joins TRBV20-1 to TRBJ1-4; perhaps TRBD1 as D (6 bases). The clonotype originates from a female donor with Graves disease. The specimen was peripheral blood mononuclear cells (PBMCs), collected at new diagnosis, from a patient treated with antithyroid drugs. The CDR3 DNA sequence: TGCAGTGCTAGAGATCCCCGGGACATTAATGAAAAACTGTTTTTT. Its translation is CSARDPRDINEKLFF.